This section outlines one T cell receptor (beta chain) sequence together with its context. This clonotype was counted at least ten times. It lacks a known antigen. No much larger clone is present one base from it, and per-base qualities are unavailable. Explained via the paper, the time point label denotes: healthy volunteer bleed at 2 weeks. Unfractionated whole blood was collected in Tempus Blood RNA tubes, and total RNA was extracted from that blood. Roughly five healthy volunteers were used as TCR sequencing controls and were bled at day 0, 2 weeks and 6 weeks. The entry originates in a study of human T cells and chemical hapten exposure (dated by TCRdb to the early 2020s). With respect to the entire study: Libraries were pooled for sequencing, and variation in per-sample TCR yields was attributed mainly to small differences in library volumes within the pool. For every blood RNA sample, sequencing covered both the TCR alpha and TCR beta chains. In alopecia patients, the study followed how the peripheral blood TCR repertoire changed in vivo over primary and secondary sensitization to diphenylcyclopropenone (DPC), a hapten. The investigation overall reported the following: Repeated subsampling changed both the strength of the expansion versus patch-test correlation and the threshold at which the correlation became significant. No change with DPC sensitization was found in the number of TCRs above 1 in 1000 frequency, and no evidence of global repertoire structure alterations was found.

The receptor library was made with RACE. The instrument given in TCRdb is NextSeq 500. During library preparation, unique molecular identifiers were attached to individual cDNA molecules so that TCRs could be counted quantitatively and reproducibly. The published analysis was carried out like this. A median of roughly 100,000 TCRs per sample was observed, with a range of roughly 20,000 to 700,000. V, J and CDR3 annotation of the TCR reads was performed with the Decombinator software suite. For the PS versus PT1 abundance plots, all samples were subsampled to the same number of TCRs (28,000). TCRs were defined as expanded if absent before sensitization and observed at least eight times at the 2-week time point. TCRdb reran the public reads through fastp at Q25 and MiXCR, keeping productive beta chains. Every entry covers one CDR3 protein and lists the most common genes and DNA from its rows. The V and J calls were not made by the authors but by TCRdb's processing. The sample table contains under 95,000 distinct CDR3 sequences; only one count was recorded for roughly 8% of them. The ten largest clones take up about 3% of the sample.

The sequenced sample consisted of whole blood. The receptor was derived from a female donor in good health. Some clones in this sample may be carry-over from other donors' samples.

The CDR3 region has the sequence CASSLGQNIQYF. The DNA is as follows: TGTGCCAGCAGCTTGGGTCAAAACATTCAGTACTTC. Recombination connected TRBV5-6 to TRBJ2-4, with the D gene not clear enough to name. The cysteine opens and the phenylalanine closes a CDR3 of 12 amino acids. This entry keeps only the CDR3 DNA: 36 bases, framed from base 1. The trim is 0 bases for V and 5 bases for J, with a gap of 3 bases between the germline ends. CDR1 and CDR2 (SGHDT, YYEEEE) derive from the germline V gene.